This T cell receptor beta chain was identified in a study of vaccination effects on CD4 cells after COVID-19. The wider study: Specimens were obtained from two convalescent patients 16 days and one week prior to vaccination. Notes on the study in general: Newly vaccine-induced clones made up most of the convalescents' post-vaccine spike-reactive clones.

With regard to this clone: Its cognate antigen is unknown.

Libraries were prepared by immunoSEQ multiplex PCR; TCRdb keeps only in-frame clonotypes and omits some of them. This table holds around 46,000 clones, 75% found once. In the ViraFEST assay, antigen-specific CD4+ clonotypes were identified by expansion after peptide-pool stimulation. Having been cultured for 10 days, the cells underwent CD4+ T cell isolation. This person caught SARS-CoV-2 sometime from March to December 2020, and PCR testing confirmed the infection. This sample comprised CD4+ T cells from PBMCs cultured with a peptide pool, obtained before COVID-19 vaccination. The TCR sequence derives from a human donor who had a prior SARS-CoV-2 infection.

Here the CDR3 reads CASSVEGGQPQHF. For the CDR3, the DNA is TGTGCCAGCAGTGTCGAGGGCGGGCAGCCCCAGCATTTT. This sequence joins TRBV2 and TRBJ1-5; D unclear. The CDR3 sequence is 13 residues long. V gave up 4 bases and J gave up 7 bases, with 11 bases separating them. Germline CDR1 and CDR2: SNHLY and FYNNEI.